Detailed here is one TCR beta chain. The CDR3 runs 11 residues. Germline loops: CDR1 SQVTM, CDR2 ANQGSEA. V was pared by 3 bases and J by 7 bases, with 10 bases between. The data stem from a study of radiation and T cells in renal cell carcinoma. TCRdb's table, derived via immunoSEQ multiplex PCR, lists solely in-frame clones and lacks some. The sample has about 140,000 clones, over 65% seen once. The time point was: baseline pretreatment blood. The treatment is: 15 Gy SBRT to primary tumor, nephrectomy 4 weeks later. Radiation-treated patients gave blood at baseline, week 2 and week 4. The material sequenced was blood, taken from a patient whose treatment included radiotherapy and nephrectomy. The chain employs TRBV29-1 and TRBJ2-7; no clear D. This clonotype was obtained from a woman in her 50s with renal cell carcinoma. Here the CDR3 reads CSVDIGREQYF. The CDR3 DNA is TGCAGCGTTGATATAGGGCGGGAGCAGTACTTC.